A selection of T cell receptor beta chains follows, all from one sample in a study of blood T cell repertoires in COVID-19. TCRdb keeps only in-frame clones here, not all; method: immunoSEQ multiplex PCR. Of approximately 240,000 clones listed, around 84% were seen once; the top ten hold approximately 5.1%. Sequenced input: peripheral blood. Source of these receptors: a woman aged 55 to 70 who had recovered from COVID-19. CDR3s include the opening cysteine and the closing phenylalanine or tryptophan. Each record gives: clone size, V gene, J gene, D gene, CDR3 DNA, CDR3 protein. The D gene is left open where the match is weak. The listing skips clone size in some rows; elsewhere it reads once, few, many or a size class.

.	TRBV7-3	TRBJ2-2	.	TGTGCCAGCAGCTTACTGGCGGGGACTAACACCGGGGAGCTGTTTTTT	CASSLLAGTNTGELFF
.	TRBV7-6	TRBJ2-3	TRBD2	TGTGCCAGCAGCGTTAGCGGGGGGGCCACAGATACGCAGTATTTT	CASSVSGGATDTQYF
once	TRBV6-2/TRBV6-3	TRBJ2-7	.	TGTGCCAGCAGTTATCTTTACGAGCAGTACTTC	CASSYLYEQYF
.	TRBV3-1/TRBV3-2	TRBJ2-3	.	TGTGCCAGCAGCCAAGATCTCCCGACAGTCCCAGATACGCAGTATTTT	CASSQDLPTVPDTQYF
.	TRBV20-1	TRBJ2-2	.	TGCAGTGCTAGTTGGAGGGGAAACACCGGGGAGCTGTTTTTT	CSASWRGNTGELFF
.	TRBV15	TRBJ2-1	.	TGTGCCACCAGCAGAGATGTAGGGGGGGCGAATGAGCAGTTCTTC	CATSRDVGGANEQFF
.	TRBV21-1	TRBJ1-2	.	TGTGCCAGCAGCAAAGGAGGGGGCGGGGCTGGCTACACCTTC	CASSKGGGGAGYTF
.	TRBV18	TRBJ1-1	TRBD1	TGTGCCAGCTCACGGACAGGGGGCCTTGAAGCTTTCTTT	CASSRTGGLEAFF
few	TRBV30	TRBJ2-7	TRBD1	TGTGCCTGGAGTACAGGGGGGTGGGAGCAGTACTTC	CAWSTGGWEQYF
few	TRBV19	TRBJ1-5	TRBD1	TGTGCCAGTAGAGAGACAGGGGCTCAGCCCCAGCATTTT	CASRETGAQPQHF
.	TRBV19	TRBJ2-3	TRBD2	TGTGCCAGTTTCGGCGGGGGAGGCGGGGAGGCGGATACGCAGTATTTT	CASFGGGGGEADTQYF
.	TRBV9	TRBJ2-3	.	TGTGCCAGCAGCTTTAGCACCACTAGCACAGATACGCAGTATTTT	CASSFSTTSTDTQYF
few	TRBV9	TRBJ1-6	.	TGTGCCAGCAGGTCAGGGCAGGTTGGAAATTCACCCCTCCACTTT	CASRSGQVGNSPLHF
.	TRBV6-5	TRBJ2-7	TRBD1	TGTGCCAGCACCACATCGACAGGGGCCTCCTACGAGCAGTACTTC	CASTTSTGASYEQYF
few	TRBV5-1	TRBJ2-7	TRBD1	TGCGCCAGCAGCCGGACAGGGGTGGGCGAGCAGTACTTC	CASSRTGVGEQYF
.	TRBV6-5	TRBJ2-7	.	TGTGCCAGCAGTTACCCTTTGGAGGAGCAGTACTTC	CASSYPLEEQYF
few	TRBV2	TRBJ1-1	TRBD1	TGTGCCAGCAGAGACAGGGCAAAGAACACTGAAGCTTTCTTT	CASRDRAKNTEAFF
.	TRBV11-2	TRBJ1-3	.	TGTGCCAGCAGCACCTACAGGGCCCCTGGAAACACCATATATTTT	CASSTYRAPGNTIYF
.	TRBV10-2	TRBJ1-2	.	TGCGCCAGCAACCCTAGTCAGGGGAGCGTCTATGGCTACACCTTC	CASNPSQGSVYGYTF
few	TRBV4-2	TRBJ2-7	.	TGTGCCAGCAGCCAGGGGGCCAATTCAGCCGAGCAGTACTTC	CASSQGANSAEQYF
.	TRBV11-2	TRBJ1-6	.	TGTGCCAGCAGCAACCGGGAGGGGACATTTGATTCACCCCTCCACTTT	CASSNREGTFDSPLHF
.	TRBV19	TRBJ1-6	.	TGTGCCAGTAGTTCCCTTAATTCACCCCTCCACTTT	CASSSLNSPLHF
.	TRBV12-5	TRBJ2-7	TRBD1	TGTGCTAGTGGTTTGACCTCGACAGGGGGCTACGAGCAGTACTTC	CASGLTSTGGYEQYF
.	TRBV4-2	TRBJ2-2	TRBD2	TGTGCCAGCAGCCAAGCGAGCGGGGGGGCTAGTACCGGGGAGCTGTTTTTT	CASSQASGGASTGELFF